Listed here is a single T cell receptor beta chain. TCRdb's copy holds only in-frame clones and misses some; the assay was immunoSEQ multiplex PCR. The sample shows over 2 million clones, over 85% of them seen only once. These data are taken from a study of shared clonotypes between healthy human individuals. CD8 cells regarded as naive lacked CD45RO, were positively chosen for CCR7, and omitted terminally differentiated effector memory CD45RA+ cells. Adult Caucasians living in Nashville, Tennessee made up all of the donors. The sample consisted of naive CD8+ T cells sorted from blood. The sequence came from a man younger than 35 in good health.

CDR3 region: CASSYTPGQINEKLFF. CDR3 bases: TGTGCCAGCAGTTACACCCCGGGACAGATTAATGAAAAACTGTTTTTT. The chain is built from TRBV6-5 and TRBJ1-4, with TRBD1 matching 7 bases. The CDR3 extends over 16 amino acids. V lost 2 bases to trimming and J lost 4 bases; unmatched junction nucleotides: 7. The germline gives CDR1 MNHEY, CDR2 SVGAGI.